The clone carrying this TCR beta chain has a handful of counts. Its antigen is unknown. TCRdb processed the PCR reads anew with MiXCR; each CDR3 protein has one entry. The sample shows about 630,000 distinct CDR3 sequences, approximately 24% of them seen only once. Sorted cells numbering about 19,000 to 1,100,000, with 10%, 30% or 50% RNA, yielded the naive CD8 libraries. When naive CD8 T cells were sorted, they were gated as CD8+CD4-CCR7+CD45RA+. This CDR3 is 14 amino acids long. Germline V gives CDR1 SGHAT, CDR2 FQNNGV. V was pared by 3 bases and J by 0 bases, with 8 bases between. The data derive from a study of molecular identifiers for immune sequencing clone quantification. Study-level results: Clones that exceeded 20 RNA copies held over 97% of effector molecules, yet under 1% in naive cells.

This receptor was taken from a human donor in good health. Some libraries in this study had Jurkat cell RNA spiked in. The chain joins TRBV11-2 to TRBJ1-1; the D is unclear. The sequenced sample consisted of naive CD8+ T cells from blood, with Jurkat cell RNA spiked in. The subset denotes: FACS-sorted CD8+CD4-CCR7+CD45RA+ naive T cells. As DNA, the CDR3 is TGTGCCAGCAGCTTTTCAAATATGAACACTGAAGCTTTCTTT. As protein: CASSFSNMNTEAFF.